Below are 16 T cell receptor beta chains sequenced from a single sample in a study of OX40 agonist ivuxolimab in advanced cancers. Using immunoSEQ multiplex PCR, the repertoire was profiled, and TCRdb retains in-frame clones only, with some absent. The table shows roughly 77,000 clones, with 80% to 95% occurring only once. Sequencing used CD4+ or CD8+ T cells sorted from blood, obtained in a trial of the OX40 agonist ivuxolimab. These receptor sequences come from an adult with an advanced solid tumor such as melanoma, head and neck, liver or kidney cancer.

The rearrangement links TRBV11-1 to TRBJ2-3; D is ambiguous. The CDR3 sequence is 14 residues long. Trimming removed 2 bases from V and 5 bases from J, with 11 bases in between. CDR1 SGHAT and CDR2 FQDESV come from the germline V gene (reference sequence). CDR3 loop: CASSLNPWKDTQYF. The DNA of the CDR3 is TGTGCCAGCAGCTTAAACCCCTGGAAAGATACGCAGTATTTT.

The CDR3 here is CASGQGVNTEAFF. CDR3 nucleotide sequence: TGTGCCAGCGGACAGGGGGTGAACACTGAAGCTTTCTTT. The V call is TRBV9, the J call TRBJ1-1; TRBD1 agrees at 10 bases. There are 13 residues in the CDR3. Germline CDR1 SGDLS, CDR2 YYNGEE. J gave up 0 bases and V 7 bases, and 0 bases lay outside the gene matches.

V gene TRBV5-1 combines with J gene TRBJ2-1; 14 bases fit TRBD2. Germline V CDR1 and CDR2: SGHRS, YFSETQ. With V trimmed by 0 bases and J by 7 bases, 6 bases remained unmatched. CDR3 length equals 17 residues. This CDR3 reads CASSLGLAGGPGNEQFF. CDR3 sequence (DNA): TGCGCCAGCAGCTTGGGACTAGCGGGAGGGCCGGGGAATGAGCAGTTCTTC. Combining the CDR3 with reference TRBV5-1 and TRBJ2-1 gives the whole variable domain KAGVTQTPRYLIKTRGQQVTLSCSPISGHRSVSWYQQTPGQGLQFLFEYFSETQRNKGNFPGRFSGRQFSNSRSEMNVSTLELGDSALYLCASSLGLAGGPGNEQFFGPGTRLTVL.

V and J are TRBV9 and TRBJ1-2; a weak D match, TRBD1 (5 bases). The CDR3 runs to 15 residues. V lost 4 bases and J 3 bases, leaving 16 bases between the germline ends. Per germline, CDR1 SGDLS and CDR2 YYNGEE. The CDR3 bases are TGTGCCAGCAGCACTCATCTGGGGGAGTACTATGGCTACACCTTC. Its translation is CASSTHLGEYYGYTF.

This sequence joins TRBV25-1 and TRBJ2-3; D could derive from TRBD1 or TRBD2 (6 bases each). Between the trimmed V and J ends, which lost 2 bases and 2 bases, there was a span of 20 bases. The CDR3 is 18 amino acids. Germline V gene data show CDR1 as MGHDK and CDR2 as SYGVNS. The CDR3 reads CASSEPSGGTTYTDTQYF. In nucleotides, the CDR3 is TGTGCCAGCAGTGAACCCAGTGGAGGGACAACTTACACAGATACGCAGTATTTT.

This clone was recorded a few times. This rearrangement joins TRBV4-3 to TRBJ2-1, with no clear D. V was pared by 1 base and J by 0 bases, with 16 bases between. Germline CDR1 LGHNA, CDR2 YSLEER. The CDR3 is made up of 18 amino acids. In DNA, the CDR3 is TGCGCCAGCAGCCAAGCGGTCGGCTCCTCTTACTCCTACAATGAGCAGTTCTTC. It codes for CASSQAVGSSYSYNEQFF.

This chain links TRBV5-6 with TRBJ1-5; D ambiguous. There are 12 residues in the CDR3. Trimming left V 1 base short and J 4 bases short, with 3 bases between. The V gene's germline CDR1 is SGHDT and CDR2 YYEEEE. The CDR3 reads CASSLNNQPQHF. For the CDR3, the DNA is TGTGCCAGCAGCTTGAATAATCAGCCCCAGCATTTT. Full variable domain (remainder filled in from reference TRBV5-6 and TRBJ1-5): DAGVTQSPTHLIKTRGQQVTLRCSPKSGHDTVSWYQQALGQGPQFIFQYYEEEERQRGNFPDRFSGHQFPNYSSELNVNALLLGDSALYLCASSLNNQPQHFGDGTRLSIL.

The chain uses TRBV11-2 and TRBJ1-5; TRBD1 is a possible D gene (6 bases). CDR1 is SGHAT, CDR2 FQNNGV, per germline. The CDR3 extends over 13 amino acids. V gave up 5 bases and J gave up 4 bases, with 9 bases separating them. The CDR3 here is CASSRQENQPQHF. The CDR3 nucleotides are TGTGCCAGCAGCAGACAGGAGAATCAGCCCCAGCATTTT. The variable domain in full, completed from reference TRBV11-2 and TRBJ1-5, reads EAGVAQSPRYKIIEKRQSVAFWCNPISGHATLYWYQQILGQGPKLLIQFQNNGVVDDSQLPKDRFSAERLKGVDSTLKIQPAKLEDSAVYLCASSRQENQPQHFGDGTRLSIL.

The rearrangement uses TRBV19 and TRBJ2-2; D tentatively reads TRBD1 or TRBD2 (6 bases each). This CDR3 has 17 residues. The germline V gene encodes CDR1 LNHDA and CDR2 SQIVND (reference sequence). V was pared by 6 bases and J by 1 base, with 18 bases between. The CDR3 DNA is TGTGCCAGTAGGACCGACCGCGGGACAATGAACACCGGGGAGCTGTTTTTT. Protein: CASRTDRGTMNTGELFF.

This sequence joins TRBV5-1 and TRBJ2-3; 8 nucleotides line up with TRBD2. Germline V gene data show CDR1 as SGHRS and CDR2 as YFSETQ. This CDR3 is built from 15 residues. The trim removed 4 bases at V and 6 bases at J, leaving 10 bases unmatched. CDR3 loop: CASSLLRGASDTQYF. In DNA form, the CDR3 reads TGCGCCAGCAGCCTCCTGCGGGGGGCTTCGGATACGCAGTATTTT.

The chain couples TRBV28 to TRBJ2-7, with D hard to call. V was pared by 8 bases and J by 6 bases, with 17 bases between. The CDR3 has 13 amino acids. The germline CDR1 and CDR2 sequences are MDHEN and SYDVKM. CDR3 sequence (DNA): TGTGCCAGCCCGGACCCCGCCGGCCGCGAGCAGTACTTC. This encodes CASPDPAGREQYF.

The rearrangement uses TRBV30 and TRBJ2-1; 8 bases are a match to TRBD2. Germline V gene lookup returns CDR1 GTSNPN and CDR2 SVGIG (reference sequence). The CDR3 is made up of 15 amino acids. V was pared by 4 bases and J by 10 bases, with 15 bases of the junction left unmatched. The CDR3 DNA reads TGTGCCTGGACCCTAGCGGGCCGACTGCCTGGGGAGCAGTTCTTC. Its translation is CAWTLAGRLPGEQFF. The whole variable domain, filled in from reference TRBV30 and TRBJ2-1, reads SQTIHQWPATLVQPVGSPLSLECTVEGTSNPNLYWYRQAAGRGLQLLFYSVGIGQISSEVPQNLSASRPQDRQFILSSKKLLLSDSGFYLCAWTLAGRLPGEQFFGPGTRLTVL.

The CDR3 DNA reads as TGTGCCAGCAGCTTTGCGGGCACCGGGGAGCTGTTTTTT. This translates into CASSFAGTGELFF. The J gene is TRBJ2-2, the V gene TRBV7-2, with D perhaps matching TRBD2 (5 bases). V was shortened by 3 bases and J by 4 bases, with 6 bases between the two germline ends. CDR1 SGHTA and CDR2 FQGNSA come from the germline V gene. The CDR3 covers 13 residues.

The CDR3 is CASSRDYQGGYEQYF. CDR3 sequence (DNA): TGTGCCAGCAGTCGGGACTACCAAGGGGGCTACGAGCAGTACTTC. This chain links TRBV6-5 with TRBJ2-7; the D gene is possibly TRBD2 (7 bases). The CDR3 is 15 amino acids. The V gene's germline CDR1 is MNHEY and CDR2 SVGAGI. Trimming took 5 bases from V and 3 from J, leaving 17 bases between them.

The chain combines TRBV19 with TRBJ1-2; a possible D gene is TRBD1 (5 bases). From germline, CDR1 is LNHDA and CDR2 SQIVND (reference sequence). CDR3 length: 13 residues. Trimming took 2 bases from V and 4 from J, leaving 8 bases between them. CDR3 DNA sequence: TGTGCCAGTAGTATAAGGGGTATCTATGGCTACACCTTC. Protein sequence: CASSIRGIYGYTF.

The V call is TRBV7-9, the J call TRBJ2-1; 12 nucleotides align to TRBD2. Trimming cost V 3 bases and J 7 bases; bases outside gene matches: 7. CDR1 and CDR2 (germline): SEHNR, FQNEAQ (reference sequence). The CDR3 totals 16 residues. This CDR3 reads CASSFQTSGSRNEQFF. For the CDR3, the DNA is TGTGCCAGCAGCTTCCAGACTAGCGGGAGTAGGAATGAGCAGTTCTTC.